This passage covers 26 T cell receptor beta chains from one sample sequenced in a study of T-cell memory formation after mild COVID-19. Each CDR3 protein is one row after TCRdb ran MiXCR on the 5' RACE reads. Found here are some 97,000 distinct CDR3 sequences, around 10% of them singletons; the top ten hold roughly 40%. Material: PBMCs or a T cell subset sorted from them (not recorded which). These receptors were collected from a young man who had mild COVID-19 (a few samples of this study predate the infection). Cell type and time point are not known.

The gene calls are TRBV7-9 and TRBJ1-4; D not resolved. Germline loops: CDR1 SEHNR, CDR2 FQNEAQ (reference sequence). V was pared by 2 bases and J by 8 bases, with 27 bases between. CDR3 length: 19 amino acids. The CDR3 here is CASSLTSPDQVAMEEKLFF. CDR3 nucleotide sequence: TGTGCCAGCAGCTTAACTTCCCCGGACCAAGTGGCCATGGAAGAAAAACTGTTTTTT.

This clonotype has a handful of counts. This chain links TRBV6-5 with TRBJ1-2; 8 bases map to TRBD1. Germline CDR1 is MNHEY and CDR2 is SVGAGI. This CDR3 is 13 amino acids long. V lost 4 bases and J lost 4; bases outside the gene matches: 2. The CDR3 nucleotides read TGTGCCAGCAGTTTAACAGGGGGCTATGGCTACACCTTC. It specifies CASSLTGGYGYTF.

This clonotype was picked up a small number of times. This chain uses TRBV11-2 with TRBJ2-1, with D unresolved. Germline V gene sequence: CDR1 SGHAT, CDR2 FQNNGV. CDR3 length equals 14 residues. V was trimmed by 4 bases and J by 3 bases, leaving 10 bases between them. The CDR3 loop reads CASSSLELYNEQFF. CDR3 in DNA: TGTGCCAGCAGCTCCCTAGAACTCTACAATGAGCAGTTCTTC.

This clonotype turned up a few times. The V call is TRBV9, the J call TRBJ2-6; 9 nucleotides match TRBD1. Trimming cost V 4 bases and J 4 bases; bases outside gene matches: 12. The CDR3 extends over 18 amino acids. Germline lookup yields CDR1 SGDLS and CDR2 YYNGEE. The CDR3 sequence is CASSPRDRVSSGANVLTF. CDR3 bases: TGTGCCAGCAGCCCCCGGGACAGGGTTTCTTCCGGGGCCAACGTCCTGACTTTC.

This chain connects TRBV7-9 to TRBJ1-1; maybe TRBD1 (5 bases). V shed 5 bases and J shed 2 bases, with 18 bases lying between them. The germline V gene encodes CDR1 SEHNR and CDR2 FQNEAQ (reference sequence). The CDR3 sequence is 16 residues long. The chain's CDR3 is CASSPDADRPNTEAFF. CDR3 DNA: TGTGCCAGCAGCCCTGACGCCGACAGACCAAACACTGAAGCTTTCTTT.

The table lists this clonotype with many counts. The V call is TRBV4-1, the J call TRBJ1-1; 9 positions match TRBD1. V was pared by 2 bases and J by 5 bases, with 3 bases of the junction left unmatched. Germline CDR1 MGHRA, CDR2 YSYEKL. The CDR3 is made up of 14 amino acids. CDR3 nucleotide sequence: TGCGCCAGCAGCCAACCGACAGGGGGGACTGAAGCTTTCTTT. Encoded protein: CASSQPTGGTEAFF.

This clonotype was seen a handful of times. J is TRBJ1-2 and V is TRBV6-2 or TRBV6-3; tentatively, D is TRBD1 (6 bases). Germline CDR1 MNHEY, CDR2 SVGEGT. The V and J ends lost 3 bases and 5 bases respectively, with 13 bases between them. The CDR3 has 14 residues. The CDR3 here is CASSYLQGDYGYTF. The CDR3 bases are TGTGCCAGCAGTTATCTACAGGGAGATTATGGCTACACCTTC.

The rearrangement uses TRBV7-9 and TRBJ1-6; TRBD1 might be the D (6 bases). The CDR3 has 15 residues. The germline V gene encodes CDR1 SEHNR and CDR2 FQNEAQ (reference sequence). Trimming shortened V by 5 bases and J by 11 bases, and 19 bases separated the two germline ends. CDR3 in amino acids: CASSLDRRPVAPLHF. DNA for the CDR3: TGTGCCAGCAGCCTAGACAGGCGCCCGGTGGCACCCCTCCACTTT.

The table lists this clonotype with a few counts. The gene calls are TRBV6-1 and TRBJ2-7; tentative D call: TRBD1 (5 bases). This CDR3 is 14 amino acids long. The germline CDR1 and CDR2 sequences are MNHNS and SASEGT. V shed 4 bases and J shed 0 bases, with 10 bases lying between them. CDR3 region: CASSVHRSSYEQYV. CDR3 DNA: TGTGCCAGCAGTGTTCACAGGAGCTCCTACGAGCAGTACGTC.

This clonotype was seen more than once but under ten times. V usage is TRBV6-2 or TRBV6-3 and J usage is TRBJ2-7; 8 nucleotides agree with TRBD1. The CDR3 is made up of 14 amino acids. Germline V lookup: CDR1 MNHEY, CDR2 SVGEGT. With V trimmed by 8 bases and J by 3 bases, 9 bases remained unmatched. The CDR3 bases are TGTGCCAGCGAGGCCGGGACAGGCGGCTACGAGCAGTACGTC. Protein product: CASEAGTGGYEQYV.

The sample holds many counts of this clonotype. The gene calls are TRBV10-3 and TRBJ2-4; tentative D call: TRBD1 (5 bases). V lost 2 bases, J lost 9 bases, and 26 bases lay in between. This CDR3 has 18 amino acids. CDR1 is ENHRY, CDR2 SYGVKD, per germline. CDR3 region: CAISEPKDHPDSKVIQYF. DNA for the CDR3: TGTGCCATCAGTGAGCCAAAAGACCACCCAGACAGTAAGGTCATTCAGTACTTC.

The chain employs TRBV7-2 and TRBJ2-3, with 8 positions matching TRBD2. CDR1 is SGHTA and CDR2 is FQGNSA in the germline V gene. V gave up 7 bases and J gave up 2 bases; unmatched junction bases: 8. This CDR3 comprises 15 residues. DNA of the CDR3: TGTGCCAGCACCCCGGGGGGGGCTCTCACAGATACGCAGTATTTT. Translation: CASTPGGALTDTQYF.

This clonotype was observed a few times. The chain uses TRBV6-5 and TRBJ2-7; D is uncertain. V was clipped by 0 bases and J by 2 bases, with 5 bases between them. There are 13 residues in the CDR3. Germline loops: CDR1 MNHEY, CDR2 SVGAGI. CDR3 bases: TGTGCCAGCAGTTACTCGATAGCCTACGAGCAGTACTTC. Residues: CASSYSIAYEQYF.

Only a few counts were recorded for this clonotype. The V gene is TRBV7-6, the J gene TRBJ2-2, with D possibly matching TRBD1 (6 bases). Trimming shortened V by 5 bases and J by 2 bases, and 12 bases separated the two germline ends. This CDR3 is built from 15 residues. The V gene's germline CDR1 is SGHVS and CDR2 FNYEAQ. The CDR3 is CASSPGTPNTGELFF. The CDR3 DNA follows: TGTGCCAGCAGCCCCGGGACACCCAACACCGGGGAGCTGTTTTTT.

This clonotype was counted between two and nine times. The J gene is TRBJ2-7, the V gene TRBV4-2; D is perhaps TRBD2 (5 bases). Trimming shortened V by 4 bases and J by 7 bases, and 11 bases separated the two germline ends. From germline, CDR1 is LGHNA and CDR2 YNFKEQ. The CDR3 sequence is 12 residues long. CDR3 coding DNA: TGTGCCAGCAGCCGCGATCCGGGAGAGCAGTACTTC. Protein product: CASSRDPGEQYF.

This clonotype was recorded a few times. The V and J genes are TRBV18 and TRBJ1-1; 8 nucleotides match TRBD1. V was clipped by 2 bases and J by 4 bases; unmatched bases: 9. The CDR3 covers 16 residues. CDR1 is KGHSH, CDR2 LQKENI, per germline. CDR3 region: CASSPLLAGGGTEAFF. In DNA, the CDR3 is TGTGCCAGCTCACCATTGTTGGCAGGGGGCGGCACTGAAGCTTTCTTT.

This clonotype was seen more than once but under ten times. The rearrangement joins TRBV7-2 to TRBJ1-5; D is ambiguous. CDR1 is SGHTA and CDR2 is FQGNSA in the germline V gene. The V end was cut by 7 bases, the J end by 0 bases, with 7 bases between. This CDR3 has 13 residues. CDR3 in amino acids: CASTLYSNQPQHF. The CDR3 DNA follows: TGTGCCAGCACCCTATATAGCAATCAGCCCCAGCATTTT.

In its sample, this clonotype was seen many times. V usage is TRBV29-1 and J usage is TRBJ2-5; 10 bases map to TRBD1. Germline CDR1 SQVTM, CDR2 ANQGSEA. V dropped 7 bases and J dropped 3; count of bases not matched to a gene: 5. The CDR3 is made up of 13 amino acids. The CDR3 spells CSARDRGEETQYF. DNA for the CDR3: TGCAGCGCTAGGGACAGGGGAGAAGAGACCCAGTACTTC.

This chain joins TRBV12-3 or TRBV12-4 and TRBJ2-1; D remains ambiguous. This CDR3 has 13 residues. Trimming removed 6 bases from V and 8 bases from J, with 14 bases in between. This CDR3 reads CASSPGFGDEQFF. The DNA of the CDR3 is TGTGCCAGCAGCCCCGGCTTTGGCGATGAGCAGTTCTTC.

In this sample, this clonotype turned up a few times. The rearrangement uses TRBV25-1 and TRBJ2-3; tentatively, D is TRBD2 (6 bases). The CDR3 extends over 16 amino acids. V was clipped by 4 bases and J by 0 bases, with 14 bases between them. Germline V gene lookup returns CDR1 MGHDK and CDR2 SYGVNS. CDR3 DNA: TGTGCCAGCAGTGGACTAGAGAAGCCTAGCACAGATACGCAGTATTTT. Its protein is CASSGLEKPSTDTQYF.

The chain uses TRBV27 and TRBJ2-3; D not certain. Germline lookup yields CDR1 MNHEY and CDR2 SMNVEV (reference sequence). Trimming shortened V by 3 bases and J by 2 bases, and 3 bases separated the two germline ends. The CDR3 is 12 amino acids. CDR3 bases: TGTGCCAGCAGTTTTAACACAGATACGCAGTATTTT. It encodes CASSFNTDTQYF.

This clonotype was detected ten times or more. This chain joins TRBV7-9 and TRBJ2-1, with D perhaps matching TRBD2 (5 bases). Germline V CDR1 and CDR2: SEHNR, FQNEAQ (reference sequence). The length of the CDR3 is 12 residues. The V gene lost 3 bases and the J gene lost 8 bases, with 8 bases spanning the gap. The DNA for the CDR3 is TGTGCCAGCAGCTTGTCCGGGGATGAGCAGTTCTTC. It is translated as CASSLSGDEQFF.

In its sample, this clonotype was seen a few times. The CDR3: CASTQVGAGSTEAFF. The DNA for the CDR3 is TGTGCCAGCACCCAGGTGGGGGCTGGGAGCACTGAAGCTTTCTTT. This chain links TRBV6-2 or TRBV6-3 with TRBJ1-1; TRBD1 is a possible D gene (6 bases). The V and J ends lost 7 bases and 4 bases respectively, with 19 bases between them. Germline CDR1 is MNHEY and CDR2 is SVGEGT. The CDR3 is 15 residues long.

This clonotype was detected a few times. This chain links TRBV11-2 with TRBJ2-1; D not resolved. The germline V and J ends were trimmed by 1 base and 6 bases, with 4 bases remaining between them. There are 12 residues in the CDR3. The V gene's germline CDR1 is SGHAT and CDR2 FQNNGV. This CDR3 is CASSLAFNEQFF. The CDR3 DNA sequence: TGTGCCAGCAGCTTAGCTTTCAATGAGCAGTTCTTC.

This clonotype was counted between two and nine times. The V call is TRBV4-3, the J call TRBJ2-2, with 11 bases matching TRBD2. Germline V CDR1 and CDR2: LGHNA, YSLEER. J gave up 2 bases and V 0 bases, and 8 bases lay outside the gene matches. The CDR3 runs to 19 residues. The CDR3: CASSQEASGLAVNTGELFF. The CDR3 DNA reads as TGCGCCAGCAGCCAAGAGGCCTCGGGACTAGCGGTAAACACCGGGGAGCTGTTTTTT.

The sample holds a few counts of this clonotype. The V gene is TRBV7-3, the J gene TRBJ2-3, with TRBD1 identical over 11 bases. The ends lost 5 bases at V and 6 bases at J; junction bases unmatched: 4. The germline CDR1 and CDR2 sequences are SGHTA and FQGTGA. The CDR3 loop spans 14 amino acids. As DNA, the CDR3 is TGTGCCAGCAGCCGGACAGGGGGCCGGGATACGCAGTATTTT. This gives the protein CASSRTGGRDTQYF.